These 28 T cell receptor beta chains were all obtained from the same sample, sequenced in a study of cytomegalovirus exposure and HLA in healthy donors. The protocol was immunoSEQ multiplex PCR, while the TCRdb copy is restricted to in-frame clones and leaves out a portion. The table shows roughly 130,000 clones, with under 90% occurring only once. Specimen: PBMCs. These receptors all stem from a man younger than 45 in good health and CMV-seronegative.

There are a few counts of this clone. This chain uses TRBV2 with TRBJ2-7, with 10 bases that match TRBD1. The CDR3 covers 14 residues. Germline V gene lookup returns CDR1 SNHLY and CDR2 FYNNEI. J gave up 5 bases and V 7 bases, and 8 bases lay outside the gene matches. This CDR3 is CASTPRDRGDEQYF. The DNA of the CDR3 is TGTGCCAGCACCCCCAGGGACAGGGGTGACGAGCAGTACTTC.

CDR3 coding DNA: TGTGCCAGCAGGGCCGGGACAGGGGGAAAGGGGAACACTGAAGCTTTCTTT. Protein sequence: CASRAGTGGKGNTEAFF. V is TRBV7-9 and J is TRBJ1-1; 11 bases match TRBD1. With 6 bases clipped from V and 1 base from J, the junction kept 10 bases outside the gene matches. CDR1 and CDR2 (germline): SEHNR, FQNEAQ (reference sequence). The CDR3 spans 17 residues. The full variable domain, completed using reference TRBV7-9 and TRBJ1-1, is DTGVSQNPRHKITKRGQNVTFRCDPISEHNRLYWYRQTLGQGPEFLTYFQNEAQLEKSRLLSDRFSAERPKGSFSTLEIQRTEQGDSAMYLCASRAGTGGKGNTEAFFGQGTRLTVV.

The chain recombines TRBV15 with TRBJ2-6; D unclear. CDR3 size: 16 residues. V lost 5 bases and J lost 0, with 11 bases in between. The germline V gene encodes CDR1 LNHNV and CDR2 YYDKDF (reference sequence). The CDR3 sequence is CATSAQPVSGANVLTF. DNA for the CDR3: TGTGCCACCAGCGCCCAACCAGTCTCTGGGGCCAACGTCCTGACTTTC.

The DNA for the CDR3 is TGTGCCAGCAGCTCGCAGGACAGGGGAGGTGACGCTTTCTTT. Translated, it gives CASSSQDRGGDAFF. The chain employs TRBV7-2 and TRBJ1-1; 9 bases agree with TRBD1. The V gene end was trimmed by 4 bases and the J gene end by 11 bases; junction bases not matched to a gene: 11. The germline V gene encodes CDR1 SGHTA and CDR2 FQGNSA. The length of the CDR3 is 14 residues.

This clone turned up a few times. This chain uses TRBV20-1 with TRBJ1-1, with D hard to call. The CDR3 length is 11 residues. In germline, CDR1 is DFQATT, CDR2 SNEGSKA (reference sequence). V lost 3 bases and J 8 bases, leaving 10 bases between the germline ends. DNA for the CDR3: TGCAGTGCTAGTCGTACTTGGGAAGCTTTCTTT. Translated: CSASRTWEAFF.

This clone was observed a single time. V usage is TRBV14 and J usage is TRBJ1-6; 8 nucleotides align to TRBD1. The CDR3 loop spans 15 amino acids. Losses at the gene ends were 3 bases for V and 7 bases for J; bases not matched to a gene: 5. The germline CDR1 and CDR2 sequences are SGHDN and FVKESK. DNA of the CDR3: TGTGCCAGCAGCCATCCGGGACAGGTGAATTCACCCCTCCACTTT. This sequence encodes CASSHPGQVNSPLHF.

This chain uses TRBV6-1 with TRBJ1-6; 7 bases fit TRBD1. CDR1 and CDR2 from the germline V gene are MNHNS and SASEGT. This CDR3 spans 14 amino acids. The V gene end was trimmed by 4 bases and the J gene end by 7 bases; junction bases not matched to a gene: 4. The CDR3 sequence: CASSVTGPNSPLHF. As DNA, the CDR3 is TGTGCCAGCAGTGTGACAGGGCCCAATTCACCCCTCCACTTT.

The rearrangement joins TRBV7-2 to TRBJ2-7; perhaps TRBD1 as D (6 bases). CDR1 SGHTA and CDR2 FQGNSA come from the germline V gene. V was shortened by 5 bases and J by 2 bases, with 13 bases between the two germline ends. The CDR3 spans 14 residues. This chain's CDR3 is CASSPDRNTYEQYF. The CDR3 bases are TGTGCCAGCAGCCCCGACAGGAACACCTACGAGCAGTACTTC. The full variable domain, rest sourced from reference TRBV7-2 and TRBJ2-7, is GAGVSQSPSNKVTEKGKDVELRCDPISGHTALYWYRQSLGQGLEFLIYFQGNSAPDKSGLPSDRFSAERTGGSVSTLTIQRTQQEDSAVYLCASSPDRNTYEQYFGPGTRLTVT.

V gene TRBV11-2 combines with J gene TRBJ2-7; perhaps TRBD2 as D (5 bases). The V and J ends lost 0 bases and 2 bases respectively, with 8 bases between them. The CDR3 contains 14 residues. Per the germline V gene, CDR1 is SGHAT and CDR2 is FQNNGV. This CDR3 reads CASSLDPGTYEQYF. In DNA, the CDR3 is TGTGCCAGCAGCTTAGATCCGGGGACCTACGAGCAGTACTTC. Complete variable domain (other parts from reference TRBV11-2 and TRBJ2-7): EAGVAQSPRYKIIEKRQSVAFWCNPISGHATLYWYQQILGQGPKLLIQFQNNGVVDDSQLPKDRFSAERLKGVDSTLKIQPAKLEDSAVYLCASSLDPGTYEQYFGPGTRLTVT.

J is TRBJ2-7 and V is TRBV11-1; D call uncertain. CDR3 size: 12 residues. V was cut by 2 bases and J by 6 bases, with 8 bases left in between. CDR1 and CDR2 (germline): SGHAT, FQDESV (reference sequence). This CDR3 reads CASSLLQSEQYF. The CDR3 DNA reads as TGTGCCAGCAGCTTATTGCAGTCCGAGCAGTACTTC. Variable domain in full (rest from reference TRBV11-1 and TRBJ2-7): EAEVAQSPRYKITEKSQAVAFWCDPISGHATLYWYRQILGQGPELLVQFQDESVVDDSQLPKDRFSAERLKGVDSTLKIQPAELGDSAMYLCASSLLQSEQYFGPGTRLTVT.

This sequence joins TRBV18 and TRBJ2-2; 10 nucleotides match TRBD2. This CDR3 is built from 15 residues. V lost 3 bases and J lost 8; bases outside the gene matches: 6. Germline CDR1 reads KGHSH; CDR2 reads LQKENI. The CDR3 spells CASSPGTSEVGELFF. The CDR3 region has the DNA TGTGCCAGCTCACCGGGGACTAGCGAAGTAGGGGAGCTGTTTTTT.

The V call is TRBV5-1, the J call TRBJ2-3, with 10 bases identical to TRBD2. The V segment lost 4 bases and the J segment 10 bases; nucleotides outside the gene matches: 9. The germline CDR1 and CDR2 sequences are SGHRS and YFSETQ. The CDR3 spans 14 residues. CDR3 bases: TGCGCCAGCAGCCTGGTCAGCAGCGGGGGGGCGCAGTATTTT. Its translation: CASSLVSSGGAQYF.

The chain combines TRBV19 with TRBJ1-5; TRBD1 matches 7 bases. V dropped 8 bases and J dropped 2; count of bases not matched to a gene: 12. The CDR3 runs 16 residues. The germline V gene encodes CDR1 LNHDA and CDR2 SQIVND (reference sequence). In DNA, the CDR3 is TGTGCCAGTGGCATGGTGAGAGACAGGGGCAATCAGCCCCAGCATTTT. Translating gives CASGMVRDRGNQPQHF. Full variable domain (rest looked up from reference TRBV19 and TRBJ1-5): DGGITQSPKYLFRKEGQNVTLSCEQNLNHDAMYWYRQDPGQGLRLIYYSQIVNDFQKGDIAEGYSVSREKKESFPLTVTSAQKNPTAFYLCASGMVRDRGNQPQHFGDGTRLSIL.

The V gene is TRBV9, the J gene TRBJ1-1; D not resolved. CDR3 length: 13 amino acids. The V and J ends lost 2 bases and 1 base respectively, with 6 bases between them. Germline CDR1 is SGDLS and CDR2 is YYNGEE. The CDR3: CASSVSRNTEAFF. The CDR3 DNA sequence: TGTGCCAGCAGCGTTAGTAGGAACACTGAAGCTTTCTTT.

This chain uses TRBV7-9 with TRBJ2-1; D uncertain. V was cut by 2 bases and J by 0 bases, with 11 bases left in between. CDR1 SEHNR and CDR2 FQNEAQ come from the germline V gene (reference sequence). The CDR3 extends over 16 amino acids. The CDR3 nucleotides read TGTGCCAGCAGCTTAATAGGCGGAAGCTCCTACAATGAGCAGTTCTTC. Its translation: CASSLIGGSSYNEQFF.

The chain couples TRBV5-6 to TRBJ2-7; D may be TRBD1 (6 bases). CDR3 length: 13 amino acids. CDR1 and CDR2 from the germline V gene are SGHDT and YYEEEE. V lost 5 bases to trimming and J lost 2 bases, with 11 bases between them. The CDR3 DNA follows: TGTGCCAGCAGGGTAGGACAGACCTACGAGCAGTACTTC. This codes for CASRVGQTYEQYF.

The chain links TRBV14 to TRBJ1-2, with TRBD1 as a possible D gene (5 bases). Per the germline V gene, CDR1 is SGHDN and CDR2 is FVKESK. The V gene lost 2 bases and the J gene lost 8 bases, with 21 bases spanning the gap. The length of the CDR3 is 16 residues. This CDR3 is CASSQSAFSGYLGYTF. The CDR3 nucleotides are TGTGCCAGCAGCCAATCGGCTTTTTCAGGGTATCTCGGCTACACCTTC.

This chain links TRBV29-1 with TRBJ2-5; 9 nucleotides match TRBD1. The germline V gene encodes CDR1 SQVTM and CDR2 ANQGSEA. Unmatched junction bases numbered 1, after V lost 1 base and J lost 4 bases. CDR3 size: 13 residues. CDR3 protein: CSVEAGQGETQYF. Written as DNA, the CDR3 is TGCAGCGTTGAAGCGGGACAGGGAGAGACCCAGTACTTC.

The chain links TRBV5-1 to TRBJ2-1; 8 bases are shared with TRBD2. The CDR3 totals 15 residues. Germline values: CDR1 SGHRS, CDR2 YFSETQ. Trimming removed 0 bases from V and 8 bases from J; junction bases left unmatched: 7. The DNA of the CDR3 is TGCGCCAGCAGCTTGGGGCGGGGGGCCAACGATGAGCAGTTCTTC. It yields the protein CASSLGRGANDEQFF.

J is TRBJ1-2 and V is TRBV15; D might be TRBD1 (6 bases). Per germline, CDR1 LNHNV and CDR2 YYDKDF (reference sequence). V was shortened by 2 bases and J by 1 base, with 14 bases between the two germline ends. The CDR3 has 16 amino acids. CDR3 coding DNA: TGTGCCACCAGCAGATGGCCACAGGGAATTAACTATGGCTACACCTTC. Translated: CATSRWPQGINYGYTF.

This clone was seen just once. J is TRBJ2-5 and V is TRBV29-1, with D perhaps TRBD1 (6 bases). Germline values: CDR1 SQVTM, CDR2 ANQGSEA. Trimming shortened V by 4 bases and J by 4 bases, and 19 bases separated the two germline ends. This CDR3 has 15 residues. The CDR3 nucleotides read TGCAGCGTTGCCCCTTGGGACACCCAAGGAGAGACCCAGTACTTC. Its protein is CSVAPWDTQGETQYF.

The chain recombines TRBV2 with TRBJ2-3, with D maybe TRBD2 (6 bases). CDR1 and CDR2 from the germline V gene are SNHLY and FYNNEI. The CDR3 is 17 residues long. Trimming removed 1 base from V and 0 bases from J, with 14 bases in between. DNA for the CDR3: TGTGCCAGCAGTGAAGAAAACCTGGGGGGAAGCACAGATACGCAGTATTTT. It yields the protein CASSEENLGGSTDTQYF.

The chain links TRBV7-9 to TRBJ1-5; 9 bases are a match to TRBD1. The V segment lost 4 bases and the J segment 3 bases; nucleotides outside the gene matches: 7. The CDR3 has 16 amino acids. CDR1 SEHNR and CDR2 FQNEAQ come from the germline V gene (reference sequence). This CDR3 reads CASSSRDRDFNQPQHF. CDR3 sequence (DNA): TGTGCCAGCAGCTCACGGGACAGGGACTTCAATCAGCCCCAGCATTTT. Combining the CDR3 with reference TRBV7-9 and TRBJ1-5 gives the whole variable domain DTGVSQNPRHKITKRGQNVTFRCDPISEHNRLYWYRQTLGQGPEFLTYFQNEAQLEKSRLLSDRFSAERPKGSFSTLEIQRTEQGDSAMYLCASSSRDRDFNQPQHFGDGTRLSIL.

This clone was seen a single time. This chain joins TRBV18 and TRBJ1-1; 7 bases agree with TRBD1. Germline CDR1 KGHSH, CDR2 LQKENI. The CDR3 runs to 15 residues. J gave up 2 bases and V 3 bases, and 6 bases lay outside the gene matches. CDR3 sequence (DNA): TGTGCCAGCTCACCCAAGACAGGGAGCAACACTGAAGCTTTCTTT. Protein sequence: CASSPKTGSNTEAFF. The full variable domain, in which reference TRBV18 and TRBJ1-1 provide the parts outside the CDR3, is NAGVMQNPRHLVRRRGQEARLRCSPMKGHSHVYWYRQLPEEGLKFMVYLQKENIIDESGMPKERFSAEFPKEGPSILRIQQVVRGDSAAYFCASSPKTGSNTEAFFGQGTRLTVV.

Details on this clone: This could be a read error, since a much larger clone is one nucleotide away. This chain links TRBV7-9 with TRBJ1-2; 7 bases line up with TRBD1. This CDR3 is built from 13 residues. With 3 bases clipped from V and 4 bases from J, the junction kept 2 bases outside the gene matches. The germline V gene has CDR1 SEHNR and CDR2 FQNEAQ (reference sequence). The CDR3 loop reads CASSLTGRYGYTF. The CDR3 coding sequence is TGTGCCAGCAGCTTGACAGGGCGCTATGGCTACACCTTC.

The chain recombines TRBV29-1 with TRBJ2-7; D is unclear. V was shortened by 6 bases and J by 2 bases, with 17 bases between the two germline ends. The V gene's germline CDR1 is SQVTM and CDR2 ANQGSEA. The CDR3 is 14 amino acids. The CDR3 protein is CSVYLRGSPYEQYF. Written as DNA, the CDR3 is TGCAGCGTCTACCTCCGCGGCAGCCCCTACGAGCAGTACTTC.

The chain links TRBV5-1 to TRBJ2-1; 10 nucleotides align to TRBD2. Germline V lookup: CDR1 SGHRS, CDR2 YFSETQ. This CDR3 contains 16 residues. V shed 4 bases, J shed 4 bases, and the junction held 8 bases outside the gene matches. The CDR3 is CASSSLAGGGYNEQFF. The CDR3 coding sequence is TGCGCCAGCAGCAGCTTAGCGGGGGGCGGGTACAATGAGCAGTTCTTC.

CDR3 loop: CASSIDAQQPQHF. CDR3 sequence (DNA): TGTGCCAGTAGTATAGATGCTCAGCAGCCCCAGCATTTT. The chain employs TRBV19 and TRBJ1-5, with D unresolved. The CDR3 consists of 13 residues. The ends were cut back, 0 bases at V and 7 bases at J, with 7 bases in the middle. From germline, CDR1 is LNHDA and CDR2 SQIVND (reference sequence). The full variable domain, in which reference TRBV19 and TRBJ1-5 provide the parts outside the CDR3, is DGGITQSPKYLFRKEGQNVTLSCEQNLNHDAMYWYRQDPGQGLRLIYYSQIVNDFQKGDIAEGYSVSREKKESFPLTVTSAQKNPTAFYLCASSIDAQQPQHFGDGTRLSIL.